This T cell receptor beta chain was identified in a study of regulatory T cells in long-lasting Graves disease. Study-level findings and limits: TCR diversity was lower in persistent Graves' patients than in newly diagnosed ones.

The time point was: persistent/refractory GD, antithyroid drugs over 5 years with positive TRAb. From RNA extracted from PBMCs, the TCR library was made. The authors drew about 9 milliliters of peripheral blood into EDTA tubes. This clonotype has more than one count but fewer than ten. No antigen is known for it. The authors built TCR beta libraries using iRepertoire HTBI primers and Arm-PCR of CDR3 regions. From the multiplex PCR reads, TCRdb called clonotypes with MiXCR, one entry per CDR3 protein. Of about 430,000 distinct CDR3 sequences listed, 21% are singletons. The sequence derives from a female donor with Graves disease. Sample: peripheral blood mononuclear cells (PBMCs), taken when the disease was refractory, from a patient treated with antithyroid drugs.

Written as DNA, the CDR3 is TGTGCCAGCAGCCGCGGATGGAGCTCCTACGAGCAGTACTTC. Translation: CASSRGWSSYEQYF. V usage is TRBV14 and J usage is TRBJ2-7; unclear D gene. Between the trimmed V and J ends, which lost 4 bases and 0 bases, there was a span of 10 bases. The germline V gene has CDR1 SGHDN and CDR2 FVKESK. CDR3 length: 14 residues.